Below, 7 T cell receptor beta chains from the same sample are listed, as sequenced in a study of human T cells and chemical hapten exposure. Stated time point: patch test 1, 2 weeks after DPC sensitization. Treatment specified: therapeutic diphenylcyclopropenone sensitization with weekly scalp DPC. TCRdb reanalysed the RACE reads using MiXCR and keeps one entry per CDR3 protein. Counted here are approximately 49,000 distinct CDR3 sequences, roughly 9.5% occurring once; the ten biggest clones make up 4% to 5.5%. The sequences come from whole blood, collected in connection with sensitization to the hapten diphenylcyclopropenone (DPC). These receptors all come from a woman aged 45-60 years with alopecia areata. Some clones in this sample may be carry-over from other donors' samples.

The chain joins TRBV29-1 to TRBJ2-7; weak D call: TRBD2 (6 bases). The V end lost 2 bases, the J end lost 1 base, and 9 bases lay between the germline ends. The CDR3 length is 13 residues. The germline V gene encodes CDR1 SQVTM and CDR2 ANQGSEA. In DNA, the CDR3 is TGCAGCGTTGAACTGGGGGGTTCCTACGAGCAGTACTTC. Encoded protein: CSVELGGSYEQYF.

This clonotype was detected a few times. This chain connects TRBV4-3 to TRBJ2-7, with 10 bases fitting TRBD2. The germline V gene encodes CDR1 LGHNA and CDR2 YSLEER. V lost 0 bases and J lost 7; bases outside the gene matches: 3. The CDR3 totals 14 residues. CDR3 region: CASSQDSGRGEQYF. CDR3 nucleotides: TGCGCCAGCAGCCAAGACAGCGGGAGGGGTGAGCAGTACTTC.

This clonotype appeared many times. The chain is built from TRBV7-9 and TRBJ2-1; tentatively, D is TRBD1 (5 bases). Germline CDR1 SEHNR, CDR2 FQNEAQ (reference sequence). Trimming shortened V by 4 bases and J by 0 bases, and 13 bases separated the two germline ends. The CDR3 has 16 amino acids. This chain's CDR3 is CASSSAGQSSYNEQFF. The CDR3 region has the DNA TGTGCCAGCAGCTCCGCCGGACAAAGCTCCTACAATGAGCAGTTCTTC.

This clonotype occurred many times. The V gene is TRBV2, the J gene TRBJ2-7, with 12 positions matching TRBD1. The CDR3 covers 15 residues. J lost 5 bases, V lost 6 bases, and 8 bases had no gene match. The germline CDR1 and CDR2 sequences are SNHLY and FYNNEI. The CDR3 nucleotides are TGTGCCAGCAGAGATCCGGGACAGGGGGCCAACGAGCAGTACTTC. As protein: CASRDPGQGANEQYF.

This chain links TRBV28 with TRBJ1-4; 8 nucleotides agree with TRBD1. V shed 2 bases, J shed 0 bases, and the junction held 5 bases outside the gene matches. The CDR3 totals 17 residues. CDR1 is MDHEN and CDR2 is SYDVKM in the germline V gene. CDR3 residues: CASSLGQGRATNEKLFF. CDR3 DNA sequence: TGTGCCAGCAGTTTAGGACAGGGACGTGCAACTAATGAAAAACTGTTTTTT.

At least ten counts were recorded for this clonotype. J is TRBJ2-7 and V is TRBV28; 8 positions match TRBD1. Germline V gives CDR1 MDHEN, CDR2 SYDVKM. Trimming at V came to 9 bases and at J to 6 bases, leaving 7 bases not matched to a gene. This CDR3 spans 12 amino acids. Written as DNA, the CDR3 is TGTGCCAGTACCGGAACAGGGGGCGAGCAGTACTTC. Encoded protein: CASTGTGGEQYF.

This clonotype is a singleton in its sample. As the CDR3 is not closed by the conserved phenylalanine or tryptophan, this likely results from a read error. The chain carries TRBV11-3 and TRBJ1-2, with D hard to call. The CDR3 contains 15 residues. The germline V gene has CDR1 SGHNT and CDR2 YENEEA. Trimming stripped 5 bases from V and 6 bases from J, with 19 bases between. The CDR3 bases are TGTGCCAGCAGCACCAAGCCGGCGGGATGGAATGGCTACACCTCC. Translated, it gives CASSTKPAGWNGYTS.